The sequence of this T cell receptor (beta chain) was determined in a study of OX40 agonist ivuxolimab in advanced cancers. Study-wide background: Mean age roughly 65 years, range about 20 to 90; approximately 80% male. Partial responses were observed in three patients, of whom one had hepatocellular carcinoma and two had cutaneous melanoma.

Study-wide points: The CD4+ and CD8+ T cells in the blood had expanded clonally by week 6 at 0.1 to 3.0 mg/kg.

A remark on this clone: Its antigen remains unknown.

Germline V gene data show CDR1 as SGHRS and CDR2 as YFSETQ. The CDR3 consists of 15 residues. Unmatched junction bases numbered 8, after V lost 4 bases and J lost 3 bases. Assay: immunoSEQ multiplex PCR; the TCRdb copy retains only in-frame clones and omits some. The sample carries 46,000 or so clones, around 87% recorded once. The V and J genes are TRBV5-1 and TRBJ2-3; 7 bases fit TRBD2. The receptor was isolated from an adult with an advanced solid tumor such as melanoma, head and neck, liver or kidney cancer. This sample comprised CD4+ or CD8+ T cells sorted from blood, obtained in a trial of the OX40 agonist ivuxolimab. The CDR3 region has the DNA TGCGCCAGCAGCGTCCTAAGGGAGGGTACAGATACGCAGTATTTT. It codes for CASSVLREGTDTQYF.